A single sample is the source of the 23 T cell receptor beta chains below, sequenced in a study of regulatory T cells in long-lasting Graves disease. Time point given: persistent/refractory GD, antithyroid drugs over 5 years with positive TRAb. PBMC RNA served as the TCR library source. Both iRepertoire HTBI primers and Arm-PCR of CDR3 regions were used to build the TCR beta libraries. In TCRdb, the multiplex PCR reads were re-called with MiXCR into one record per CDR3 protein. This sample has under 450,000 distinct CDR3 sequences, with 23% found just once. The sequenced sample was peripheral blood mononuclear cells (PBMCs), obtained when the disease was refractory, from a patient treated with antithyroid drugs. All receptors come from a female donor with Graves disease.

In this sample, this clonotype turned up a few times. The chain carries TRBV6-1 and TRBJ1-5; D is undetermined. V was clipped by 2 bases and J by 1 base, with 6 bases between them. CDR1 is MNHNS and CDR2 is SASEGT in the germline V gene. CDR3 length: 14 amino acids. This CDR3 reads CASSEIWSNQPQHF. The DNA of the CDR3 is TGTGCCAGCAGTGAAATATGGAGCAATCAGCCCCAGCATTTT.

The V and J genes are TRBV6-2 or TRBV6-3 and TRBJ2-7; 7 bases match TRBD2. The CDR3 sequence is 13 residues long. Germline-derived CDR1 and CDR2 are MNHEY and SVGEGT. CDR3 amino acids: CAASLADYYEQYF. The CDR3 DNA reads TGTGCTGCGTCGCTAGCGGATTACTACGAGCAGTACTTC.

At least ten counts were recorded for this clonotype. The rearrangement links TRBV5-1 to TRBJ2-7; possibly TRBD1 for D (5 bases). Germline CDR1 is SGHRS and CDR2 is YFSETQ. Trimming cost V 0 bases and J 6 bases, with 13 bases left between them. The CDR3 loop spans 14 amino acids. The CDR3 DNA reads TGCGCCAGCAGCTTGGGCCAGGGTCCCTTCGAGCAGTACTTC. Translating it yields CASSLGQGPFEQYF.

A note on this clonotype: This may be a read error, as it is one base from a much larger clone. The chain couples TRBV2 to TRBJ1-6; D unclear. Between the trimmed V and J ends, which lost 5 bases and 11 bases, there was a span of 13 bases. CDR1 SNHLY and CDR2 FYNNEI come from the germline V gene. The CDR3 covers 13 residues. The CDR3 bases are TGTGCCAGCAGTCCCGGACGCAATCCACCCCTCCACTTT. Encoded protein: CASSPGRNPPLHF.

This clonotype was recorded many times. CDR3 DNA sequence: TGTGCCAGCAGGAAGACTAGCGGCTACGAGCAGTACTTC. Protein product: CASRKTSGYEQYF. The chain couples TRBV6-1 to TRBJ2-7; TRBD2 aligns across 9 bases. Losses at the gene ends were 6 bases for V and 3 bases for J; bases not matched to a gene: 3. Germline assignment: CDR1 MNHNS and CDR2 SASEGT. The CDR3 is 13 residues long.

The rearrangement joins TRBV6-2 or TRBV6-3 to TRBJ1-2, with a tentative D call TRBD1 (6 bases). The V end lost 4 bases, the J end lost 6 bases, and 15 bases lay between the germline ends. Germline V gene sequence: CDR1 MNHEY, CDR2 SVGEGT. This CDR3 spans 14 amino acids. As DNA, the CDR3 is TGTGCCAGCAGTTCCCTCGGGGGGCAGGATGGCTACACCTTC. Translation: CASSSLGGQDGYTF.

The genes are TRBV24-1 and TRBJ1-1; 9 nucleotides align to TRBD1. Germline CDR1 is KGHDR and CDR2 is SFDVKD. V lost 7 bases to trimming and J lost 2 bases; unmatched junction nucleotides: 4. The CDR3 is made up of 14 amino acids. The CDR3 sequence is CATRGGQGNTEAFF. DNA of the CDR3: TGTGCCACCAGGGGGGGACAGGGTAACACTGAAGCTTTCTTT.

The sample holds many counts of this clonotype. The genes are TRBV24-1 and TRBJ2-5; D is ambiguous. V lost 5 bases to trimming and J lost 0 bases, with 15 bases between them. The CDR3 is 16 residues long. In germline, CDR1 is KGHDR, CDR2 SFDVKD. The CDR3 spells CATSGGRGSYQETQYF. Here the CDR3 DNA reads TGTGCCACCAGTGGTGGAAGAGGCTCGTACCAAGAGACCCAGTACTTC.

This clonotype was found many times. The chain carries TRBV11-2 and TRBJ2-5, with D perhaps being TRBD1 or TRBD2 (5 bases each). The ends were cut back, 0 bases at V and 5 bases at J, with 13 bases in the middle. The CDR3 has 15 residues. Germline V gene data show CDR1 as SGHAT and CDR2 as FQNNGV. CDR3 in amino acids: CASSLDRSGRETQYF. The CDR3 DNA sequence: TGTGCCAGCAGCTTAGATCGATCGGGGCGGGAGACCCAGTACTTC.

This clonotype was counted only a few times. The CDR3 sequence is CSARETLRENTEAFF. As DNA, the CDR3 is TGCAGTGCTAGAGAAACCCTCCGGGAGAACACTGAAGCTTTCTTT. The rearrangement uses TRBV20-1 and TRBJ1-1; D uncertain. This CDR3 spans 15 amino acids. The V gene's germline CDR1 is DFQATT and CDR2 SNEGSKA (reference sequence). V was shortened by 0 bases and J by 1 base, with 12 bases between the two germline ends.

V is TRBV19 and J is TRBJ1-1; D not resolved. This CDR3 contains 12 residues. V gave up 3 bases and J gave up 6 bases, with 8 bases separating them. Germline lookup yields CDR1 LNHDA and CDR2 SQIVND (reference sequence). CDR3 region: CASSIGVSEAFF. The CDR3, as DNA: TGTGCCAGTAGTATCGGGGTATCTGAAGCTTTCTTT.

V and J are TRBV20-1 and TRBJ2-7, with D perhaps matching TRBD1 or TRBD2 (5 bases each). This CDR3 spans 12 amino acids. The V end lost 6 bases, the J end lost 5 bases, and 14 bases lay between the germline ends. Germline-derived CDR1 and CDR2 are DFQATT and SNEGSKA (reference sequence). This CDR3 is CSARGLGNEQYF. DNA of the CDR3: TGCAGTGCCCGGGGCCTCGGGAACGAGCAGTACTTC.

This clonotype has at least ten counts. The chain uses TRBV28 and TRBJ1-1; tentatively, D is TRBD1 (6 bases). Trimming pared 4 bases from V and 8 bases from J, leaving 14 bases between. The CDR3 has 13 residues. Germline V gene data show CDR1 as MDHEN and CDR2 as SYDVKM. The CDR3 DNA follows: TGTGCCAGCAGTTCAACAGGGCGTAGGGAAGCTTTCTTT. It translates to CASSSTGRREAFF.

Remarks on this clonotype: A much bigger clone sits one base away, suggesting this may be a read error. This chain connects TRBV25-1 to TRBJ1-1; D call uncertain. V was trimmed by 4 bases and J by 0 bases, leaving 15 bases between them. The CDR3 has 16 residues. Germline V gives CDR1 MGHDK, CDR2 SYGVNS. The CDR3 here is CASSAVSGGLNTEAFF. The CDR3 DNA reads as TGTGCCAGCAGTGCCGTGTCCGGAGGCCTGAACACTGAAGCTTTCTTT.

With regard to this clonotype: At one of its ends the junction is not consistent with the germline gene, which may arise from a read error. The chain joins TRBV11-3 to TRBJ2-2, with 9 bases lining up with TRBD2. The CDR3 is made up of 15 amino acids. The germline V gene has CDR1 SGHNT and CDR2 YENEEA. DNA for the CDR3: TGTGCCAGGGTAGCGGGGGCCCTTAACCACCGGGGAGCTGTTTTT. Its protein product is CARVAGALNHRGAVF.

The CDR3 nucleotides read TGCGCCAGCAGCATTGATGGTGCAGGCAGTGTAGCTTTCTTT. It specifies CASSIDGAGSVAFF. The rearrangement joins TRBV5-1 to TRBJ1-1; D remains unclear. Germline values: CDR1 SGHRS, CDR2 YFSETQ. V was trimmed by 4 bases and J by 10 bases, leaving 20 bases between them. CDR3 length: 14 amino acids.

In its sample, this clonotype was seen a few times. The chain carries TRBV20-1 and TRBJ2-7; D uncertain. The CDR3 length is 12 residues. V was cut by 4 bases and J by 2 bases, with 9 bases left in between. Germline V gives CDR1 DFQATT, CDR2 SNEGSKA (reference sequence). CDR3: CSATRTPYEQYF. CDR3 nucleotide sequence: TGCAGTGCTACCAGAACCCCCTACGAGCAGTACTTC.

This clonotype was found many times. The V call is TRBV2, the J call TRBJ1-3; 7 bases map to TRBD1. This CDR3 contains 15 residues. V lost 4 bases, J lost 0 bases, and 3 bases stayed unmatched. Germline-derived CDR1 and CDR2 are SNHLY and FYNNEI. CDR3 DNA sequence: TGTGCCAGCAGTGGTGGGACAGTCTCTGGAAACACCATATATTTT. Amino acids: CASSGGTVSGNTIYF.

There are many counts of this clonotype. The chain carries TRBV10-3 and TRBJ1-1, with a weak D call TRBD1 (6 bases). V was trimmed by 7 bases and J by 2 bases, leaving 14 bases between them. This CDR3 is 14 amino acids long. Germline CDR1 ENHRY, CDR2 SYGVKD. CDR3 nucleotide sequence: TGTGCCATCAAGGGCAGGGGAGTAAACACTGAAGCTTTCTTT. Translated, it gives CAIKGRGVNTEAFF.

This clonotype was seen ten or more times. The chain carries TRBV28 and TRBJ1-2; D gene ambiguous. CDR1 MDHEN and CDR2 SYDVKM come from the germline V gene. V shed 3 bases and J shed 12 bases, with 17 bases lying between them. The CDR3 extends over 13 amino acids. This CDR3 is CASSFSEFAVHTF. The DNA of the CDR3 is TGTGCCAGCAGTTTCTCGGAATTCGCGGTCCACACCTTC.

V gene TRBV6-2 or TRBV6-3 combines with J gene TRBJ1-5; 12 bases are shared with TRBD1. The CDR3 is 18 residues long. Germline V CDR1 and CDR2: MNHEY, SVGEGT. The trim removed 7 bases at V and 2 bases at J, leaving 12 bases unmatched. CDR3 amino acids: CASTAGTGGFFGNQPQHF. The CDR3 nucleotides are TGTGCCAGCACCGCCGGGACAGGGGGCTTTTTCGGCAATCAGCCCCAGCATTTT.

The V call is TRBV5-1, the J call TRBJ2-2, with D uncertain. The germline V gene has CDR1 SGHRS and CDR2 YFSETQ. The CDR3 is 13 amino acids. The germline V and J ends were trimmed by 4 bases and 1 base, with 5 bases remaining between them. The CDR3 region has the DNA TGCGCCAGCAGCCTCATGAACACCGGGGAGCTGTTTTTT. This encodes CASSLMNTGELFF.

This clonotype was seen a few times. The V gene is TRBV27, the J gene TRBJ2-6; tentatively, D is TRBD1 or TRBD2 (5 bases each). This CDR3 has 17 residues. V was clipped by 1 base and J by 0 bases, with 10 bases between them. The V gene's germline CDR1 is MNHEY and CDR2 SMNVEV (reference sequence). The DNA of the CDR3 is TGTGCCAGCAGTTTATATGAGAGGGGCTCTGGGGCCAACGTCCTGACTTTC. Amino acids: CASSLYERGSGANVLTF.